The T cell receptor (beta chain) under discussion was sequenced for a study of blood T cells in healthy people across ages. V dropped 4 bases and J dropped 7; count of bases not matched to a gene: 10. The CDR3 is 14 amino acids. Looked up from germline, CDR1 is DFQATT and CDR2 is SNEGSKA (reference sequence). Note on this clonotype: Its antigen is still unknown.

A second PCR, run for roughly 7 to 12 cycles, used a sample-barcoded 5' primer plus a J-beta primer mix. Individual samples furnished no less than 3 million CDR3-containing paired-end reads apiece. TCRdb reanalysed the 5' RACE reads using MiXCR and keeps one entry per CDR3 protein. The table shows around 1,000,000 distinct CDR3 sequences, with 20% to 25% occurring only once. Study outcomes and limitations: Whereas aged donors had fewer naive CD4+ cells, long-lived donors had more of them and higher diversity.

These same data were also listed under a study on T cells of mothers and their children. That source notes: Sample barcodes and 2-4 random nucleotides were added by the M1S primer of the second PCR. Related pairs of mothers and children showed slightly higher, non-significant overlap versus unrelated pairs.

The specimen was blood. This rearrangement joins TRBV20-1 to TRBJ2-7; 10 bases agree with TRBD2. This clonotype was sampled from a girl aged 2 to 9 in good health. CDR3 nucleotide sequence: TGCAGTGCTACAGGGACTAGCGCGACTTGGGAGCAGTACTTC. Translation: CSATGTSATWEQYF.